This T cell receptor beta chain was captured in a study of T cell clones after liver transplantation. Study as a whole: Tolerant meant at least one year fully off immunosuppression without liver enzymes above twice normal. Broader study findings: In two subjects, few donor cells limited the measurable donor-reactive repertoire.

Unstimulated PBMCs were sorted into CD3+CD4+ and CD3+CD8+ populations. Sequencing used immunoSEQ multiplex PCR; TCRdb keeps in-frame clones, though not all of them. Seen here are about 24,000 clones, about three quarters observed once, and the top ten hold around 3%. This clone has just one count. Its antigen is unknown. Germline-derived CDR1 and CDR2 are ENHRY and SYGVKD. The CDR3 loop spans 17 amino acids. J gave up 6 bases and V 1 base, and 9 bases lay outside the gene matches. The clonotype was recovered from a human donor who received a liver transplant. The sequences come from CD4+ T cells from blood, collected before liver transplant. The chain links TRBV10-3 to TRBJ1-5, with 10 bases that match TRBD1. The CDR3 here is CAISEFGKGQGRQPQHF. CDR3 bases: TGTGCCATCAGTGAGTTCGGGAAGGGACAGGGGCGTCAGCCCCAGCATTTT.